Listed here are 11 T cell receptor beta chains from one sample, sequenced in a study of blood T cell repertoires in COVID-19. Sequenced by immunoSEQ multiplex PCR; TCRdb stores in-frame clones only, minus some. Here the sample spans roughly 200,000 clones, 80% to 90% being singletons. Sequencing input: peripheral blood. Receptors originate from a human donor with active or convalescent COVID-19. The donor label of this sample is uncertain.

This chain links TRBV24-1 with TRBJ2-1, with 8 bases matching TRBD2. With V trimmed by 3 bases and J by 5 bases, 5 bases remained unmatched. Germline V gene lookup returns CDR1 KGHDR and CDR2 SFDVKD. The CDR3 sequence is 15 residues long. DNA for the CDR3: TGTGCCACCAGTGATCCAGCGGGAGATCACAATGAGCAGTTCTTC. This codes for CATSDPAGDHNEQFF.

In DNA form, the CDR3 reads TGTGCCAGCAGCTTAGGACAGGGAAGTCAGCCCCAGCATTTT. Its translation: CASSLGQGSQPQHF. The chain is built from TRBV7-2 and TRBJ1-5, with 7 bases lining up with TRBD1. CDR1 SGHTA and CDR2 FQGNSA come from the germline V gene. This CDR3 region has 14 residues. V shed 1 base, J shed 6 bases, and the junction held 3 bases outside the gene matches. The variable domain in full, completed from reference TRBV7-2 and TRBJ1-5, reads GAGVSQSPSNKVTEKGKDVELRCDPISGHTALYWYRQSLGQGLEFLIYFQGNSAPDKSGLPSDRFSAERTGGSVSTLTIQRTQQEDSAVYLCASSLGQGSQPQHFGDGTRLSIL.

The table lists this clone with many counts. Other DNA sequences within the sample encode an identical CDR3. The V call is TRBV7-2, the J call TRBJ2-3, with D maybe TRBD2 (5 bases). V shed 1 base and J shed 1 base, with 12 bases lying between them. The CDR3 runs 16 residues. Looked up from germline, CDR1 is SGHTA and CDR2 is FQGNSA. In DNA form, the CDR3 reads TGTGCCAGCAGCTTAGAAGGAGCGGTGGGCACAGATACGCAGTATTTT. It translates to CASSLEGAVGTDTQYF.

This clone occurred once. The rearrangement links TRBV20-1 to TRBJ1-1; D call uncertain. The CDR3 has 11 residues. The germline V gene encodes CDR1 DFQATT and CDR2 SNEGSKA (reference sequence). The CDR3 DNA sequence: TGCAGCAGATTCATGAACACTGAAGCTTTCTTT. Its translation is CSRFMNTEAFF.

This chain links TRBV27 with TRBJ2-2; D gene ambiguous. Germline-derived CDR1 and CDR2 are MNHEY and SMNVEV (reference sequence). This CDR3 is built from 13 residues. Trimming removed 0 bases from V and 7 bases from J, with 6 bases in between. The CDR3 bases are TGTGCCAGCAGTTTATCGCCGCGCGGGGAGCTGTTTTTT. Its protein is CASSLSPRGELFF.

This chain connects TRBV7-2 to TRBJ2-1, with 9 nucleotides matching TRBD2. The CDR3 sequence is 15 residues long. Germline-derived CDR1 and CDR2 are SGHTA and FQGNSA. Losses at the gene ends were 0 bases for V and 5 bases for J; bases not matched to a gene: 2. Here the CDR3 reads CASSLALAGNNEQFF. The CDR3 region has the DNA TGTGCCAGCAGCTTAGCCCTAGCGGGGAACAATGAGCAGTTCTTC.

This clone has only a few counts. The rearrangement links TRBV19 to TRBJ1-2, with D possibly TRBD1 on 5 matching bases. Germline loops: CDR1 LNHDA, CDR2 SQIVND (reference sequence). Trimming removed 4 bases at V and 6 bases at J, with 18 bases between. The CDR3 runs to 15 residues. The CDR3 DNA follows: TGTGCCAGTAGTACCGCGGGACGGCCCTTTAATGGCTACACCTTC. This sequence encodes CASSTAGRPFNGYTF.

This clone was picked up a small number of times. The CDR3 bases are TGTGCCAGCTCACCCGGGCAGCAGGGTGAAAAACTGTTTTTT. This encodes CASSPGQQGEKLFF. The chain joins TRBV18 to TRBJ1-4; the D gene is possibly TRBD1 (5 bases). Germline CDR1 and CDR2: KGHSH and LQKENI. The CDR3 totals 14 residues. V lost 3 bases to trimming and J lost 7 bases, with 12 bases between them.

This clone was detected once. This chain links TRBV4-1 with TRBJ1-2; D is possibly TRBD1 (6 bases). With 5 bases removed from V and 0 bases from J, the gap between germline ends came to 13 bases. The CDR3 runs 15 residues. The V gene's germline CDR1 is MGHRA and CDR2 YSYEKL. The CDR3 DNA is TGCGCCAGCAGCGATACAGGGCAACCTAACTATGGCTACACCTTC. It encodes CASSDTGQPNYGYTF.

V and J are TRBV27 and TRBJ2-2, with 7 bases that match TRBD2. The CDR3 has 15 amino acids. The V and J ends lost 4 bases and 1 base, in that order; junction bases with no gene match: 3. CDR1 MNHEY and CDR2 SMNVEV come from the germline V gene (reference sequence). The CDR3 nucleotides are TGTGCCAGCAGTTACCAGCGGGGGAACACCGGGGAGCTGTTTTTT. It specifies CASSYQRGNTGELFF.

The gene calls are TRBV7-2 and TRBJ2-3; D is undetermined. This CDR3 contains 17 residues. Trimming took 1 base from V and 0 from J, leaving 14 bases between them. CDR1 is SGHTA, CDR2 FQGNSA, per germline. CDR3 protein: CASSLDPNQLSTDTQYF. The CDR3 DNA is TGTGCCAGCAGCTTAGACCCCAACCAACTTAGCACAGATACGCAGTATTTT. Full variable domain (outside the CDR3, taken from reference TRBV7-2 and TRBJ2-3): GAGVSQSPSNKVTEKGKDVELRCDPISGHTALYWYRQSLGQGLEFLIYFQGNSAPDKSGLPSDRFSAERTGGSVSTLTIQRTQQEDSAVYLCASSLDPNQLSTDTQYFGPGTRLTVL.